This T cell receptor (beta chain) emerged from a study of CD8 T cells in ankylosing spondylitis. J gave up 4 bases and V 4 bases, and 6 bases lay outside the gene matches. Germline loops: CDR1 SGHKS, CDR2 YYEKEE (reference sequence). This CDR3 has 14 amino acids. From the 5' RACE reads, TCRdb called clonotypes with MiXCR, one entry per CDR3 protein. Of about 200,000 distinct CDR3 sequences in the sample, 20% to 30% were seen once. Study findings and constraints: Certain motif variants had earlier appeared in reactive arthritis synovial fluid and blood. Clones tied to disease were said to be significantly enriched in matched ankylosing spondylitis synovial fluid.

A note on this clonotype: The antigen remains undetermined.

Sequenced: blood, either unsorted or a sorted T cell fraction (not recorded which). The chain uses TRBV5-5 and TRBJ2-5; 8 bases line up with TRBD2. This receptor was identified in a male donor with ankylosing spondylitis or in good health (not recorded which). CDR3: CASSREGWGETQYF. The CDR3 nucleotides are TGTGCCAGCAGCCGGGAGGGGTGGGGAGAGACCCAGTACTTC. Combining the CDR3 with reference TRBV5-5 and TRBJ2-5 gives the whole variable domain DAGVTQSPTHLIKTRGQQVTLRCSPISGHKSVSWYQQVLGQGPQFIFQYYEKEERGRGNFPDRFSARQFPNYSSELNVNALLLGDSALYLCASSREGWGETQYFGPGTRLLVL.